The 17 T cell receptor beta chains below all came from one sample that was sequenced in a study of tumor-infiltrating lymphocytes in primary liver carcinoma. Starting material of around 490 ng total RNA yielded TCR beta cDNA via a constant-region primer. TCR beta libraries came from three nested multiplex PCR rounds using slightly modified ARM-PCR. Each of the first two PCR rounds ran approximately 11 cycles with TRBV1-TRBV30 forward and C-beta reverse primers. TCRdb re-analysed the multiplex PCR reads in MiXCR, keeping a single row per CDR3 protein. The sample lists about 92,000 distinct CDR3 sequences, about 73% occurring once. From unsorted bulk tissue weighing about 20-32 mg, DNA and RNA were co-extracted. The sample comprised tumor-adjacent normal liver tissue. The receptor source for this set is a man aged 35-49 years with primary liver carcinoma and hepatitis B virus infection.

With regard to this clonotype: Compared with germline, one end of the junction differs, possibly owing to a read error. The chain uses TRBV4-2 and TRBJ1-5; D might be TRBD1 (6 bases). In germline, CDR1 is LGHNA, CDR2 YNFKEQ. This CDR3 contains 15 residues. The CDR3 region is CASSPGGGENQSQHF. The CDR3, as DNA: TGTGCCAGCAGCCCTGGAGGGGGTGAGAATCAGTCCCAGCATTTT.

About this clonotype itself: One end of the junction is discordant with germline, which a read error may explain. V gene TRBV11-3 combines with J gene TRBJ1-5; D call uncertain. This CDR3 spans 15 amino acids. Germline CDR1 reads SGHNT; CDR2 reads YENEEA. The CDR3: CASSLDLGVAQPQHF. CDR3 DNA sequence: TGTGCCAGTAGCTTAGATCTGGGAGTGGCTCAGCCCCAGCATTTT.

Of note for this clonotype: A read error may be the cause here, since a much bigger clone is one base away. This chain joins TRBV29-1 and TRBJ2-5; 7 bases map to TRBD1. The CDR3 covers 16 residues. Germline V gene sequence: CDR1 SQVTM, CDR2 ANQGSEA. The CDR3 bases are TGCAGCGTTGACGCGGCAGGGGGTCCGTACCAAGAGATCCAGTACTTC. This encodes CSVDAAGGPYQEIQYF.

The rearrangement joins TRBV11-2 to TRBJ2-1; D gene ambiguous. The germline CDR1 and CDR2 sequences are SGHAT and FQNNGV. Trimming pared 6 bases from V and 0 bases from J, leaving 12 bases between. CDR3 length: 15 amino acids. Written as DNA, the CDR3 is TGTGCCAGCAGTCCTAACACGATCTCCTACAATGAGCAGTTCTTC. It encodes CASSPNTISYNEQFF.

Worth noting for this clonotype: Sequence at one end of the junction differs from germline and may be a read error. This chain joins TRBV11-2 and TRBJ2-5; tentatively, D is TRBD2 (5 bases). Germline values: CDR1 SGHAT, CDR2 FQNNGV. The CDR3 consists of 14 residues. CDR3 region: CASNEDGVQETQYF. The CDR3 nucleotides read TGTGCTAGCAACGAAGACGGGGTCCAAGAGACCCAGTACTTC.

As to this clonotype: A junction end diverges from the germline sequence, so it may reflect a read error. In nucleotides, the CDR3 is TGTGCCAGCAGCTGGGGACATCTTGAAAACGCCATATATTTT. Encoded protein: CASSWGHLENAIYF. The chain joins TRBV11-2 to TRBJ1-3; maybe TRBD1 (6 bases). The CDR3 is 14 residues long. Germline values: CDR1 SGHAT, CDR2 FQNNGV. Based on the CDR3 plus reference TRBV11-2 and TRBJ1-3, the full variable domain is EAGVAQSPRYKIIEKRQSVAFWCNPISGHATLYWYQQILGQGPKLLIQFQNNGVVDDSQLPKDRFSAERLKGVDSTLKIQPAKLEDSAVYLCASSWGHLENAIYFGEGSWLTVV.

A word on this clonotype: A junction boundary mismatches the germline segment, possibly from a read error. This chain uses TRBV11-2 with TRBJ2-2; TRBD2 aligns across 14 bases. This CDR3 comprises 17 residues. From germline, CDR1 is SGHAT and CDR2 FQNNGV. CDR3 bases: TGTGCCAGCAGCCAGGGACTAGCGGGGGACGGGACCGGGGAGCTGTTATTT. Translating it yields CASSQGLAGDGTGELLF.

As regards this clonotype: A read error may explain this, as a much larger clone is one base away. This chain joins TRBV11-2 and TRBJ2-5; tentatively, D is TRBD2 (6 bases). CDR1 is SGHAT and CDR2 is FQNNGV in the germline V gene. This CDR3 has 15 residues. CDR3: CASSLADGRQETQYF. The DNA for the CDR3 is TGTGCCAGCAGTTTAGCGGACGGACGGCAAGAGACCCAGTACTTC.

Concerning this clonotype itself: Compared with germline, one end of the junction differs, possibly owing to a read error. The rearrangement links TRBV6-5 to TRBJ2-6; 8 bases agree with TRBD1. The CDR3 is 18 amino acids. Germline CDR1 reads MNHEY; CDR2 reads SVGAGI. The CDR3 DNA is TGTGCAAGCAGTCTTTGGACAGGGATGAAAGCTGGGGCCGGCGTCCTGACTTTC. Translation: CASSLWTGMKAGAGVLTF.

On this clonotype itself: One junction end does not reproduce the germline sequence, and a read error may be involved. V and J are TRBV12-3 or TRBV12-4 and TRBJ2-7, with TRBD2 matching over 16 bases. The CDR3 runs 15 residues. CDR3 sequence reads: CTSRLPGLAGGRQYF. DNA of the CDR3: TGTACCAGCAGACTACCGGGACTAGCGGGAGGGAGGCAGTATTTC.

Notes on this clonotype: The CDR3 carries no conserved terminal phenylalanine or tryptophan, so it likely arises from a read error. The chain couples TRBV7-8 to TRBJ2-3, with unresolved D. The CDR3 spans 15 residues. The V end was cut by 2 bases, the J end by 2 bases, with 11 bases between. In germline, CDR1 is SGHVS, CDR2 FQNEAQ. CDR3 in DNA: TGTGCCAGCAGCTTAAGAGGCATTAACACAGATACGCAGTATTTA. As protein: CASSLRGINTDTQYL.

A word on this clonotype: Mismatch with germline at one junction end may stem from a read error. The chain couples TRBV19 to TRBJ1-1, with TRBD1 identical over 8 bases. This CDR3 is built from 15 residues. Germline CDR1 reads LNHDA; CDR2 reads SQIVND (reference sequence). This CDR3 is CASSKGQAMNTDAFF. The CDR3 DNA sequence: TGTGCCAGTAGTAAGGGACAGGCGATGAACACTGATGCTTTCTTT.

Points on this clonotype: A read error is possible here, since a much larger clone lies one base away. The gene calls are TRBV7-8 and TRBJ1-2; D gene ambiguous. There are 13 residues in the CDR3. Germline loops: CDR1 SGHVS, CDR2 FQNEAQ. V dropped 4 bases and J dropped 2 bases, with 8 bases sitting between them. CDR3 region: CASSSLGNYGYTF. The CDR3 region has the DNA TGTGCCAGCAGCTCCCTCGGGAACTATGGCTACACCTTC.

This clonotype was detected ten times or more. The chain is built from TRBV6-5 and TRBJ2-1; D is unresolved. The V end lost 5 bases, the J end lost 5 bases, and 7 bases lay between the germline ends. The CDR3 length is 12 residues. Germline lookup yields CDR1 MNHEY and CDR2 SVGAGI. The CDR3 coding sequence is TGTGCCAGCAGTACTCGGGACAATGAGCAGTTCTTC. As protein: CASSTRDNEQFF.

Concerning this clonotype itself: Since the CDR3 does not end with the conserved phenylalanine or tryptophan, this likely comes from a read error. This chain uses TRBV12-3 or TRBV12-4 with TRBJ2-2; 11 nucleotides align to TRBD1. This CDR3 contains 14 residues. The CDR3, as DNA: TGTACCAGCACCGGGACAGGGGGGACCGGGGAGCTGTTTCTT. This sequence encodes CTSTGTGGTGELFL.

As regards this clonotype: One end of the junction varies from germline; a read error may be responsible. CDR3 amino acids: CTRSFGTVSGNTIYF. DNA of the CDR3: TGTACCAGGAGCTTTGGGACAGTCTCTGGAAACACCATATATTTT. The chain joins TRBV11-1 to TRBJ1-3; TRBD1 matches 7 bases. The CDR3 sequence is 15 residues long. The germline V gene encodes CDR1 SGHAT and CDR2 FQDESV (reference sequence).

The chain joins TRBV4-1 to TRBJ2-5, with 8 bases that match TRBD1. Judging by the DNA end, TRBJ2-1 fits better; the J call may be wrong. CDR1 is MGHRA, CDR2 YSYEKL, per germline. This CDR3 is 15 amino acids long. The CDR3: CASSQDSGGQETQFF. The DNA for the CDR3 is TGCGCCAGCAGCCAAGATTCAGGGGGCCAAGAGACTCAGTTCTTC.